This T cell receptor beta chain was sequenced for a study of T cell repertoires in cytomegalovirus infection (dated by TCRdb to the late 2010s). At the level of the whole study: The peptide stimulations were aimed at well-studied HLA-B-restricted epitopes as well as recently identified HLA-C-restricted CMV epitopes, whose presentation resists viral immunomodulation. Donor HLA type was relevant to the analysis, as public TCR beta signatures indicated carriage of CMV infection together with the matching HLA type. Overall study outcomes, separate from this receptor: In both this cohort and an independent approximately 370-donor cohort, the cumulative frequency of public TCR beta family members distinguished carriers of CMV infection plus the relevant HLA type. The ex vivo response was dominated by HLA-C-restricted CMV-specific TCR beta clonotypes, which also provided the single most frequent clonotype in two of eight donors.

About this clonotype: There is no known antigen for this receptor. No much larger clone is present one base from it, and per-base qualities are unavailable.

CDR1 is given as MNHEY and CDR2 as SMNVEV, both from the germline V gene (reference sequence). Reading from cysteine to phenylalanine, the CDR3 counts 13 amino acids. Only the CDR3 part of the read is kept: 39 bases, read in frame from the first base. V sheds 5 bases and J sheds 4 bases, leaving 11 bases between their ends. This sample was sequenced with an Illumina HiSeq 1500. TCRdb applied fastp at Q25 and MiXCR to the public reads, then kept only in-frame beta chains. Each CDR3 protein gets just one entry, which takes the most common genes and DNA from the rows behind it. The sample table contains 200,000 to 250,000 distinct CDR3 sequences; only one count was recorded for roughly 34% of them. 59% of the sample comes from the top ten. Per the publication, the treatment or condition label means: in vitro stimulation with specific CMV peptide epitopes to enrich CMV-specific T cells.

The source of this sequence is a human donor in good health (CMV status not recorded). Some clones in this sample may be carry-over from other donors' samples. This material consisted of CD8+ T cells from cultured PBMCs, taken from culture after CMV antigen stimulation. The chain is encoded by TRBV27 joined to TRBJ1-1; no D segment can be confidently identified. The nucleotide sequence reads TGTGCCAGCAGTCCTGGGGTAGCCACTGAAGCTTTCTTT. Its coded protein is CASSPGVATEAFF.